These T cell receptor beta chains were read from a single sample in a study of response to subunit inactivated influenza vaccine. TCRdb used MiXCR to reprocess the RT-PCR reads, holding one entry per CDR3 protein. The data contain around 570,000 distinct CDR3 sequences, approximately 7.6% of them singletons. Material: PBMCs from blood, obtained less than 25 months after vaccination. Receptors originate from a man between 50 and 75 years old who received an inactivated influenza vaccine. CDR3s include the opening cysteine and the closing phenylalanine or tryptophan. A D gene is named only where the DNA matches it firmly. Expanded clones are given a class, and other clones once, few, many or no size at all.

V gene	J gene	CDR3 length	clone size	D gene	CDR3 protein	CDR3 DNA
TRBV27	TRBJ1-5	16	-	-	CASSLHRPNAGQPQHF	TGTGCCAGCAGTTTACACCGACCGAACGCGGGTCAGCCCCAGCATTTT
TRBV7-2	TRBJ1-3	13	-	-	CASSFLGTNTIYF	TGTGCCAGCAGCTTCCTAGGGACCAACACCATATATTTT
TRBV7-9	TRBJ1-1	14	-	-	CASSYSLGQVEAFF	TGTGCCAGCAGCTATTCCCTAGGGCAGGTTGAAGCTTTCTTT
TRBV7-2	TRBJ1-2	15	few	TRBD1	CASSPMTGQGLSYTF	TGTGCCAGCAGCCCGATGACAGGGCAGGGGCTTAGCTACACCTTC
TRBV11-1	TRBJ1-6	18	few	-	CASSLGAGFQALDSPLHF	TGTGCCAGCAGCTTAGGAGCAGGGTTCCAGGCGCTCGATTCTCCCCTCCACTTT
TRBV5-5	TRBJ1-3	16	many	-	CASSRTVQSSGNTIYF	TGTGCCAGCAGCCGAACGGTCCAGAGCTCTGGAAACACCATATATTTT
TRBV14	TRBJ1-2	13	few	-	CASSQARGHGYTF	TGTGCCAGCAGCCAAGCTCGGGGTCACGGCTACACCTTC
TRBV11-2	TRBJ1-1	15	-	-	CASSQVGAGVSEAFF	TGTGCCAGCAGCCAAGTGGGGGCCGGGGTGAGTGAAGCTTTCTTT
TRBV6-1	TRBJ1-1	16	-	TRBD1	CASSGRAGGMNTEAFF	TGTGCCAGCAGTGGACGGGCAGGGGGTATGAACACTGAAGCTTTCTTT
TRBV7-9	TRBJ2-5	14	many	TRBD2	CASSLGLAQETQYF	TGTGCCAGCAGCTTAGGACTAGCTCAAGAGACCCAGTACTTC
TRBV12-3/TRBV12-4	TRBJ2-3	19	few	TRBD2	CASSLSYQDRRGSTDTQYF	TGTGCCAGCAGTTTATCTTATCAGGACCGGCGGGGGAGCACAGATACGCAGTATTTT
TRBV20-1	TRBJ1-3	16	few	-	CSARDAGTVSGNTIYF	TGCAGTGCTAGAGACGCTGGAACAGTCTCTGGAAACACCATATATTTT
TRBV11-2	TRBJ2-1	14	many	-	CASSLGGNYNEQFF	TGTGCCAGCAGCTTAGGGGGGAACTACAATGAGCAGTTCTTC
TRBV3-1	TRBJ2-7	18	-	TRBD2	CASSQDRDSGRTDYEQYF	TGTGCCAGCAGCCAAGATCGGGATAGCGGGAGGACGGACTACGAGCAGTACTTC
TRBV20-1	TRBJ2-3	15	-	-	CSAEGSGVTADTQYF	TGCAGTGCGGAGGGATCAGGGGTCACCGCAGATACGCAGTATTTT
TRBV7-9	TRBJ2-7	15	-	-	CASTPAGFKSYEQYF	TGTGCCAGCACCCCGGCGGGGTTTAAGTCCTACGAGCAGTACTTC
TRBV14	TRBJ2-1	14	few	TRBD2	CASSQRGGAGEQFF	TGTGCCAGCAGCCAGCGCGGGGGGGCAGGTGAGCAGTTCTTC
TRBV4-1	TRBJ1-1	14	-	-	CASSQDRGRTEAFF	TGCGCCAGCAGCCAAGATAGGGGGAGGACTGAAGCTTTCTTT
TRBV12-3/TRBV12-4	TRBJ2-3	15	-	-	CASSLGKWGTDTQYF	TGTGCCAGCAGTTTAGGCAAATGGGGCACAGATACGCAGTATTTT
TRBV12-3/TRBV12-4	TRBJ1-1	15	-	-	CASSRRQRAVTEAFF	TGTGCCAGCAGCCGCCGACAAAGGGCAGTCACTGAAGCTTTCTTT
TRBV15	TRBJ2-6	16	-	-	CATSVLVGSGANVLTF	TGTGCCACCAGCGTTCTTGTAGGCTCTGGGGCCAACGTCCTGACTTTC
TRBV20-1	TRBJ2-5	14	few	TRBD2	CSARVTSGRETQYF	TGCAGTGCTAGGGTTACTAGCGGGCGGGAGACCCAGTACTTC
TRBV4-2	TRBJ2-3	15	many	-	CASSQDGDFTDTQYF	TGTGCCAGCAGCCAAGATGGGGACTTCACAGATACGCAGTATTTT
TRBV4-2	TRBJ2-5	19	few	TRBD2	CASSQERTSGGARAETQYF	TGTGCCAGCAGCCAAGAAAGGACTAGCGGGGGGGCCAGGGCGGAGACCCAGTACTTC
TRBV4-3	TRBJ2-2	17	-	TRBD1	CASSQAPGTGLGRELFF	TGCGCCAGCAGCCAAGCTCCCGGGACAGGACTTGGAAGGGAGCTGTTTTTT
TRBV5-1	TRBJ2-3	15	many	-	CASSMDGPRTDTQYF	TGCGCCAGCAGTATGGACGGACCTCGCACAGATACGCAGTATTTT
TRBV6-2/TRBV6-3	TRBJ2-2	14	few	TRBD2	CASSRTSGSGELFF	TGTGCCAGCAGTCGGACTAGCGGGTCCGGGGAGCTGTTTTTT
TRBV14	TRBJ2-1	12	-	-	CASSQGRWGVFF	TGTGCCAGCAGCCAAGGCCGGTGGGGGGTATTCTTC
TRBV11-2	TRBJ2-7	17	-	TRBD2	CASSFSRTSGHSYEQYF	TGTGCCAGCAGCTTCTCTAGGACTAGCGGCCACTCCTACGAGCAGTACTTC
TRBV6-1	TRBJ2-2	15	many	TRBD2	CASGRGTANTGELFF	TGTGCCAGCGGGCGGGGGACCGCGAACACCGGGGAGCTGTTTTTT
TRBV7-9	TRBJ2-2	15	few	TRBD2	CASSLERGAPGELFF	TGTGCCAGCAGCTTAGAGCGGGGGGCCCCCGGGGAGCTGTTTTTT
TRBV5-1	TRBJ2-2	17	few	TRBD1	CASKKPGTVSNTGELFF	TGCGCCAGCAAAAAACCAGGGACAGTCTCGAACACCGGGGAGCTGTTTTTT
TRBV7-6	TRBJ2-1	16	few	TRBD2	CASSLVTGGPGNEQFF	TGTGCCAGCAGCTTAGTTACGGGGGGGCCGGGCAATGAGCAGTTCTTC
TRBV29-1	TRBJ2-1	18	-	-	CSVDAGSGTALNYNEQFF	TGCAGCGTGGATGCGGGTTCCGGGACGGCTCTTAACTACAATGAGCAGTTCTTC
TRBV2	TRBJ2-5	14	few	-	CASSDKYIEETQYF	TGTGCCAGCAGTGATAAGTACATTGAAGAGACCCAGTACTTC
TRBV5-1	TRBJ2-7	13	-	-	CASSLDPKGEQYF	TGCGCCAGCAGCTTGGATCCTAAGGGGGAGCAGTACTTC
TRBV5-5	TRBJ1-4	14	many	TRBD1	CASSFDRGNEKLFF	TGTGCCAGCAGTTTCGACAGGGGGAATGAAAAACTGTTTTTT
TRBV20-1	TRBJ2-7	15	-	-	CFARVPSRNSYEQYF	TGCTTTGCTAGAGTTCCTTCCCGGAACTCCTACGAGCAGTACTTC
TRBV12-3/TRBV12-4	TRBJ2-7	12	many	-	CASRGGDYEQYF	TGTGCCAGCAGGGGTGGGGACTACGAGCAGTACTTC
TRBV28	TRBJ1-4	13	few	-	CASRISGQKKLFF	TGTGCCAGCAGAATATCCGGACAGAAAAAACTGTTTTTT
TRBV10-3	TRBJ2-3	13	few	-	CATLGFEGGTQYF	TGTGCCACACTTGGGTTTGAGGGGGGTACGCAGTATTTT
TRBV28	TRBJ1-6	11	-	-	CASSFESPLHF	TGTGCCAGCAGTTTCGAATCACCCCTCCACTTT
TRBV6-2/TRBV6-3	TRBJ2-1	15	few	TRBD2	CASSQPGLALDEQFF	TGTGCCAGCAGCCAACCGGGACTAGCTTTAGATGAGCAGTTCTTC
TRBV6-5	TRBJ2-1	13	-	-	CASSSLTNNEQFF	TGTGCCAGCAGTTCACTTACGAACAATGAGCAGTTCTTC
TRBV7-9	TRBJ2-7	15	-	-	CASSGKRDNNYEQYF	TGTGCCAGCAGCGGAAAACGGGACAACAACTACGAGCAGTACTTC
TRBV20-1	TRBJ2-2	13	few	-	CSARNKALGELFF	TGCAGTGCTAGAAACAAAGCGCTCGGGGAGCTGTTTTTT